This T cell receptor (beta chain) appears in the sequencing data of a study of molecular identifiers for immune sequencing clone quantification. For the study at large: Four portions were sequenced after RNA from around 20,000 or 100,000 naive CD8 cells was split five ways in replicates.

This clonotype appeared once. The antigen remains unidentified. A read error is possible here, since a much larger clone lies one base away. Sorting was used to obtain naive CD8 T cells (CD8+CD4-CCR7+CD45RA+). The CDR3 has 16 residues. V shed 6 bases and J 4 bases; nucleotides not matched to a gene: 12. The germline V gene has CDR1 MDHEN and CDR2 SYDVKM. MiXCR was run by TCRdb on the PCR reads, yielding one entry per CDR3 protein. The table has about 640,000 distinct CDR3 sequences, less than 20% seen once; the top ten hold 0.85%. Study-level findings and limits: In CMV-specific effectors, clones above 20 copies held over 99% of molecules; naive, under 1%. Reportedly, one cell's Jurkat TCR RNA was detected within 1,200,000 naive CD8 cells.

This TCR derives from a human donor in good health. Some libraries in this study had Jurkat cell RNA spiked in. The sample comprised naive CD8+ T cells from blood, with Jurkat cell RNA spiked in. Described subset: FACS-sorted CD8+CD4-CCR7+CD45RA+ naive T cells. The chain carries TRBV28 and TRBJ2-3, with TRBD2 matching 8 bases. The CDR3 region is CASSRRTCGRPDTQYF. CDR3 DNA sequence: TGTGCCAGCAGCCGTAGGACTTGCGGGAGGCCAGATACGCAGTATTTT.